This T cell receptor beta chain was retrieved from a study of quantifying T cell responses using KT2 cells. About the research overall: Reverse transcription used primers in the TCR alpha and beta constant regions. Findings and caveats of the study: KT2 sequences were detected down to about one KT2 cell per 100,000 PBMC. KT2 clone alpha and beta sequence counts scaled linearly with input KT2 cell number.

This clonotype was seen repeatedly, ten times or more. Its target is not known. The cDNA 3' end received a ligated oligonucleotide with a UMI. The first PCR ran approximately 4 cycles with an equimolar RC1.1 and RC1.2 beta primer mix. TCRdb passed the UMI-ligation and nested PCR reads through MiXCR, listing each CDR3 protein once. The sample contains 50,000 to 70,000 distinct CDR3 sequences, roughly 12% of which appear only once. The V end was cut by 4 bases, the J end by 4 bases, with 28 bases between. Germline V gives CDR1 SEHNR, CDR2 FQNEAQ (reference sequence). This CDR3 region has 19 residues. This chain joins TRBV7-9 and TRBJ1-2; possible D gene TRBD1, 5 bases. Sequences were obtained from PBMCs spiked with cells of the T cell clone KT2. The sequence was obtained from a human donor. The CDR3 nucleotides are TGTGCCAGCAGCTCAACTGATAGTGTCGTCAGGGTTTTGAGCTATGGCTACACCTTC. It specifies CASSSTDSVVRVLSYGYTF.